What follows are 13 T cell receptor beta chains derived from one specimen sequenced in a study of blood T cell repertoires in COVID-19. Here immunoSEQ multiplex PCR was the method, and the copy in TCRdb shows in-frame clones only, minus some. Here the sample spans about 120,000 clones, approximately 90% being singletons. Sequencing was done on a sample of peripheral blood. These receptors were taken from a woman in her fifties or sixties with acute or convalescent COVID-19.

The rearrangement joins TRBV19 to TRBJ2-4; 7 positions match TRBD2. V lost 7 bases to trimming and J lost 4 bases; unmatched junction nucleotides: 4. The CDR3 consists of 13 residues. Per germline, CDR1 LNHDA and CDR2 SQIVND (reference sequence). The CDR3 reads CASMGGRKNIQYF. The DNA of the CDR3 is TGTGCCAGTATGGGGGGGAGAAAAAACATTCAGTACTTC.

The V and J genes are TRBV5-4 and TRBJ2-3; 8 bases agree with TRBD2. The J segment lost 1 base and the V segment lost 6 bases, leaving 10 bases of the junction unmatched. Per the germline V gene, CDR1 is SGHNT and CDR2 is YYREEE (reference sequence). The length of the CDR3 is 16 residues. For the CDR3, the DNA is TGTGCCAGCATCCTTCTAAGCGGGGGCCGCACAGATACGCAGTATTTT. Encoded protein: CASILLSGGRTDTQYF.

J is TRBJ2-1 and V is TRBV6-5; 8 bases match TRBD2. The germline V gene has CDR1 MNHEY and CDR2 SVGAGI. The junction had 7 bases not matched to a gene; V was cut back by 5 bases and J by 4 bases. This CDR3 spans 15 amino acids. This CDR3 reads CASSMQLAVYNEQFF. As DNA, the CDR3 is TGTGCCAGCAGTATGCAACTAGCGGTTTACAATGAGCAGTTCTTC.

The CDR3 reads CASRGGSFYEQYF. The CDR3 DNA reads TGCGCCAGCAGGGGCGGGAGTTTCTACGAGCAGTACTTC. The V and J genes are TRBV10-2 and TRBJ2-7, with TRBD2 identical over 7 bases. The V gene end was trimmed by 6 bases and the J gene end by 3 bases; junction bases not matched to a gene: 5. Germline assignment: CDR1 WSHSY and CDR2 SAAADI. The CDR3 extends over 13 amino acids.

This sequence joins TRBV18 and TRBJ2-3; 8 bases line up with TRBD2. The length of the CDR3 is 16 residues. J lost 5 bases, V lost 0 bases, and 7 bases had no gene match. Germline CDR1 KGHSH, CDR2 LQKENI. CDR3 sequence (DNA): TGTGCCAGCTCACCACCTATAGCGGGAAGGGGAGATACGCAGTATTTT. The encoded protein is CASSPPIAGRGDTQYF.

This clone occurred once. In DNA form, the CDR3 reads TGCGCCAGCAGTGATAGTTGGGGCTACACCTTC. Residues: CASSDSWGYTF. V and J are TRBV4-1 and TRBJ1-2; D is unresolved. V was shortened by 6 bases and J by 8 bases, with 10 bases between the two germline ends. Germline CDR1 is MGHRA and CDR2 is YSYEKL. The CDR3 contains 11 residues.

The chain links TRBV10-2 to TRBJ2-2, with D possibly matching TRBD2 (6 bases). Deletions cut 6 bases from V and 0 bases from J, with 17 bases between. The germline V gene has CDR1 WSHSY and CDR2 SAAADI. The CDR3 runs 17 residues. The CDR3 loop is CASRDDFRGANTGELFF. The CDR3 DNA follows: TGCGCCAGCAGGGACGACTTTCGCGGGGCGAACACCGGGGAGCTGTTTTTT.

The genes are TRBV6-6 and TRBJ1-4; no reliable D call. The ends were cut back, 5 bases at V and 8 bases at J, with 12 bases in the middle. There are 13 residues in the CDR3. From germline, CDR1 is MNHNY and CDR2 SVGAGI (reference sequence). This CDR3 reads CASSDSRGEKLFF. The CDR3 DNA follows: TGTGCCAGCAGTGATTCGAGAGGAGAAAAACTGTTTTTT.

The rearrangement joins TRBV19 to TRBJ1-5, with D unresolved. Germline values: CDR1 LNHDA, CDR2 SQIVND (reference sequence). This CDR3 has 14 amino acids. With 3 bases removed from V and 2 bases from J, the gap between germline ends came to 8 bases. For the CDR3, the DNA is TGTGCCAGTAGTATGAGCCAGGGCAATCAGCCCCAGCATTTT. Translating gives CASSMSQGNQPQHF.

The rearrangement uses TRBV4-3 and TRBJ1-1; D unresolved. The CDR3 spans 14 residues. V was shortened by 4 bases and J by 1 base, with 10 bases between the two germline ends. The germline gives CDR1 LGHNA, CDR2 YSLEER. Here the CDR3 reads CASSPGRENTEAFF. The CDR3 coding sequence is TGCGCCAGCAGCCCCGGACGGGAGAACACTGAAGCTTTCTTT.

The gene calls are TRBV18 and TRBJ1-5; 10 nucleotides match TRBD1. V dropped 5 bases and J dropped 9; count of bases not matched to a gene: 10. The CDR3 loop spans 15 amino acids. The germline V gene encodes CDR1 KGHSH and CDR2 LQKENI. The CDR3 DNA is TGTGCCAGCTCATCGACAGGGGGCGAAATCTGGCCCCAGCATTTT. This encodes CASSSTGGEIWPQHF.

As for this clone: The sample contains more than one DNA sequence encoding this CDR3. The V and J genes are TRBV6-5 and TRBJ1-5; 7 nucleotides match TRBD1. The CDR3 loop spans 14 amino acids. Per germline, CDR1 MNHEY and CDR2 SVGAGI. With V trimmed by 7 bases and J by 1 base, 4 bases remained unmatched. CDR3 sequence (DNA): TGTGCCAGCAATCCGACAGGGAGCAATCAGCCCCAGCATTTT. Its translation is CASNPTGSNQPQHF.

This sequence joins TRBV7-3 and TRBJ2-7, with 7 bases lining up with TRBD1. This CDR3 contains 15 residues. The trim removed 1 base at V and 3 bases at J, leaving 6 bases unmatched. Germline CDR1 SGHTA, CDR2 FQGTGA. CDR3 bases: TGTGCCAGCAGCTTAAGCAGGGGGACAAACTACGAGCAGTACTTC. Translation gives CASSLSRGTNYEQYF.